This T cell receptor beta chain was identified during a study of cytomegalovirus exposure and HLA in healthy donors. Whole-study context: HLA-typed donors were the source of 83 million or so unique TCRs held in an early data release. General observations from the study: Serostatus for CMV was the only available immune exposure information.

The CDR3 is 14 residues long. The germline V gene has CDR1 SGHDN and CDR2 FVKESK. V was shortened by 0 bases and J by 11 bases, with 16 bases between the two germline ends. Donors showed nominal health when sampled, although they likely had unrecorded immune exposures. The PCR used 60 Vbeta and 13 Jbeta primers. Under the authors' procedure: There were around 78 million unique TCR beta chains by a later count, and approximately 10 million of them were shared. Sequenced by immunoSEQ multiplex PCR; TCRdb stores in-frame clones only, minus some. The DNA gave D and trimming, while V, J and clone size come from that table. The repertoire includes around 99,000 clones, under 80% of them detected once, and less than 9.5% sits in the top ten. To note about this clone: Its target is unknown.

The gene calls are TRBV14 and TRBJ1-1; D is perhaps TRBD1 (5 bases). Source material: PBMCs. The TCR sequence derives from a woman in her forties or fifties in good health and CMV-seropositive. The CDR3 spells CASSQDVGLGWAFF. For the CDR3, the DNA is TGTGCCAGCAGCCAAGACGTGGGGCTGGGCTGGGCTTTCTTT.